Below are 13 T cell receptor beta chains sequenced from a single sample in a study of blood T cell repertoires in COVID-19. Sequencing was performed with immunoSEQ multiplex PCR; in TCRdb, only in-frame clones are kept and a portion is missing. The sample lists some 200,000 clones, 89% seen once, with around 4.8% in the top ten. Sequenced: peripheral blood. All receptors come from a woman aged 40-49 years with acute or convalescent COVID-19.

This chain links TRBV7-8 with TRBJ2-1, with 8 bases lining up with TRBD2. Losses at the gene ends were 5 bases for V and 9 bases for J; bases not matched to a gene: 18. This CDR3 is built from 17 residues. Germline V lookup: CDR1 SGHVS, CDR2 FQNEAQ. CDR3 coding DNA: TGTGCCAGCAGCCCCCCGTTTGCGGGGGGACTTTTGGGTGAGCAGTTCTTC. Residues: CASSPPFAGGLLGEQFF.

On this clone itself: Additional DNA sequences in this sample encode the identical CDR3. The chain has TRBV24-1 and TRBJ1-1; 9 bases are shared with TRBD1. CDR1 and CDR2 (germline): KGHDR, SFDVKD. The CDR3 extends over 13 amino acids. Trimming at V came to 5 bases and at J to 5 bases, leaving 2 bases not matched to a gene. For the CDR3, the DNA is TGTGCCACCAGTGGACAGGGGGAGACTGAAGCTTTCTTT. Amino acids: CATSGQGETEAFF.

The V call is TRBV27, the J call TRBJ1-2, with 10 positions matching TRBD1. The CDR3 covers 14 residues. Losses at the gene ends were 5 bases for V and 3 bases for J; bases not matched to a gene: 3. Germline CDR1 reads MNHEY; CDR2 reads SMNVEV (reference sequence). The CDR3 here is CASSPGTGDYGYTF. The CDR3, as DNA: TGTGCCAGCAGTCCCGGGACAGGGGACTATGGCTACACCTTC.

The chain is built from TRBV14 and TRBJ1-1; D gene unclear. The V end was cut by 1 base, the J end by 0 bases, with 3 bases between. Germline CDR1 reads SGHDN; CDR2 reads FVKESK. The CDR3 runs 13 residues. The CDR3 sequence: CASSQVVNTEAFF. For the CDR3, the DNA is TGTGCCAGCAGCCAAGTCGTGAACACTGAAGCTTTCTTT.

V gene TRBV7-3 combines with J gene TRBJ1-1; D gene unclear. CDR1 SGHTA and CDR2 FQGTGA come from the germline V gene. Trimming pared 2 bases from V and 0 bases from J, leaving 10 bases between. The CDR3 contains 15 residues. CDR3 loop: CASSLEGGVNTEAFF. CDR3 nucleotide sequence: TGTGCCAGCAGCTTAGAGGGCGGGGTGAACACTGAAGCTTTCTTT. The whole variable domain, filled in from reference TRBV7-3 and TRBJ1-1, reads GAGVSQTPSNKVTEKGKYVELRCDPISGHTALYWYRQSLGQGPEFLIYFQGTGAADDSGLPNDRFFAVRPEGSVSTLKIQRTERGDSAVYLCASSLEGGVNTEAFFGQGTRLTVV.

With regard to this clone: The same CDR3 can be traced to other DNA sequences in this sample. The V call is TRBV3-1 (or the pseudogene TRBV3-2), the J call TRBJ1-4; 7 bases map to TRBD1. The germline gives CDR1 LGHDT, CDR2 YNNKEL (reference sequence). Trimming took 5 bases from V and 5 from J; bases not matched to a gene: 5. The CDR3 extends over 14 amino acids. The DNA of the CDR3 is TGTGCCAGCAGCTTACAGGGGAAAAATGAAAAACTGTTTTTT. Its protein is CASSLQGKNEKLFF.

CDR3: CAWSRSYGEKLFF. The CDR3 DNA reads TGTGCCTGGAGCAGGTCTTACGGTGAAAAACTGTTTTTT. The chain carries TRBV30 and TRBJ1-4; D remains ambiguous. The V end was cut by 3 bases, the J end by 7 bases, with 12 bases between. The CDR3 is 13 residues long. From germline, CDR1 is GTSNPN and CDR2 SVGIG (reference sequence). Variable domain in full (rest from reference TRBV30 and TRBJ1-4): SQTIHQWPATLVQPVGSPLSLECTVEGTSNPNLYWYRQAAGRGLQLLFYSVGIGQISSEVPQNLSASRPQDRQFILSSKKLLLSDSGFYLCAWSRSYGEKLFFGSGTQLSVL.

In its sample, this clone was seen a few times. V and J are TRBV5-5 and TRBJ1-1; 10 bases align to TRBD1. This CDR3 has 14 amino acids. Germline V CDR1 and CDR2: SGHKS, YYEKEE (reference sequence). V dropped 5 bases and J dropped 4; count of bases not matched to a gene: 5. CDR3: CASRSRTGGTEAFF. For the CDR3, the DNA is TGTGCCAGCAGATCCCGGACAGGGGGCACTGAAGCTTTCTTT.

This chain connects TRBV30 to TRBJ2-3, with D possibly matching TRBD2 (5 bases). The V and J ends lost 3 bases and 0 bases respectively, with 7 bases between them. Germline CDR1 is GTSNPN and CDR2 is SVGIG (reference sequence). This CDR3 is built from 13 residues. This chain's CDR3 is CAWRRGSTDTQYF. The DNA of the CDR3 is TGTGCCTGGAGAAGAGGGAGCACAGATACGCAGTATTTT.

This rearrangement joins TRBV9 to TRBJ2-1; 7 positions agree with TRBD2. The germline gives CDR1 SGDLS, CDR2 YYNGEE. The CDR3 runs to 14 residues. With V trimmed by 0 bases and J by 9 bases, 6 bases remained unmatched. CDR3 bases: TGTGCCAGCAGCGTAGGGGGAGGGGTGGCTGAGCAGTTCTTC. Its protein product is CASSVGGGVAEQFF.

The J gene is TRBJ2-2, the V gene TRBV5-4, with TRBD2 identical over 7 bases. Unmatched junction bases numbered 16, after V lost 5 bases and J lost 6 bases. From germline, CDR1 is SGHNT and CDR2 YYREEE (reference sequence). The CDR3 covers 17 residues. CDR3 in DNA: TGTGCCAGCAGTCCCACTGGGGGGGGTAGTTTCTCCGGGGAGCTGTTTTTT. Translating gives CASSPTGGGSFSGELFF.

The V and J genes are TRBV6-6 and TRBJ1-6, with TRBD1 matching 7 bases. Germline-derived CDR1 and CDR2 are MNHNY and SVGAGI (reference sequence). V shed 2 bases, J shed 13 bases, and the junction held 2 bases outside the gene matches. The CDR3 length is 12 residues. This chain's CDR3 is CASSYEGAPLHF. DNA of the CDR3: TGTGCCAGCAGTTACGAGGGGGCGCCCCTCCACTTT.

The count of this clone is one. The chain combines TRBV9 with TRBJ2-1; TRBD2 is a possible D gene (7 bases). Germline CDR1 reads SGDLS; CDR2 reads YYNGEE. V was pared by 0 bases and J by 9 bases, with 19 bases between. This CDR3 is built from 16 residues. CDR3 residues: CASSVATRGGHPEQFF. As DNA, the CDR3 is TGTGCCAGCAGCGTAGCCACGAGGGGGGGCCACCCTGAGCAGTTCTTC.